This paragraph reports one TCR beta chain. CDR3 length equals 16 residues. V shed 4 bases and J 5 bases; nucleotides not matched to a gene: 11. Germline CDR1 LNHDA, CDR2 SQIVND (reference sequence). The PCR ran on 60 Vbeta and 13 Jbeta primers. The data were produced by immunoSEQ multiplex PCR, yet TCRdb's version contains in-frame clones alone and is incomplete. This sample has 85,000 to 100,000 clones, with approximately 90% found just once. This sample is part of a study of cytomegalovirus exposure and HLA in healthy donors. Sequencing input: PBMCs. The source of this sequence is a man aged 18 to 30 in good health and CMV-seronegative. V gene TRBV19 combines with J gene TRBJ1-2, with TRBD1 matching over 9 bases. CDR3 nucleotides: TGTGCCAGTAGTACTCTCGACCGGGACAGGGTTTATGGCTACACCTTC. Translating it yields CASSTLDRDRVYGYTF.